These 5 T cell receptor beta chains were sequenced from one sample in a study of T-cell memory formation after mild COVID-19. TCRdb re-called the 5' RACE reads with MiXCR, one entry per CDR3 protein. This sample yields 350,000 to 500,000 distinct CDR3 sequences, of which about 22% are seen a single time; around 13% belongs to the top ten. Sequencing input: PBMCs or a T cell subset sorted from them (not recorded which). The receptors shown here come from an adult woman who had mild COVID-19 (a few samples of this study predate the infection). Cell type and time point are not known.

This chain connects TRBV24-1 to TRBJ2-7, with TRBD1 identical over 9 bases. The germline V gene has CDR1 KGHDR and CDR2 SFDVKD. The CDR3 covers 15 residues. J was trimmed by 2 bases and V by 4 bases; bases with no gene match: 5. Here the CDR3 DNA reads TGTGCCACCAGTGAAACCGGGACAGGGACCTACGAGCAGTACTTC. Protein: CATSETGTGTYEQYF.

This clonotype has a handful of counts. The rearrangement uses TRBV4-1 and TRBJ2-2, with D perhaps TRBD1 (6 bases). The germline gives CDR1 MGHRA, CDR2 YSYEKL. Trimming stripped 4 bases from V and 0 bases from J, with 12 bases between. The CDR3 loop spans 16 amino acids. The CDR3 protein is CASSPMGQPNTGELFF. The CDR3 region has the DNA TGCGCCAGCAGCCCCATGGGACAACCGAACACCGGGGAGCTGTTTTTT.

The chain carries TRBV6-4 and TRBJ2-3; D is unresolved. Trimming cost V 2 bases and J 4 bases, with 10 bases left between them. Germline assignment: CDR1 MRHNA and CDR2 SNTAGT. The CDR3 length is 14 residues. The CDR3 here is CASSDGIESDTQYF. The CDR3 nucleotides read TGTGCCAGCAGTGACGGAATCGAGTCAGATACGCAGTATTTT.

The rearrangement joins TRBV2 to TRBJ1-6; 7 bases map to TRBD1. There are 15 residues in the CDR3. Per the germline V gene, CDR1 is SNHLY and CDR2 is FYNNEI. V lost 6 bases to trimming and J lost 5 bases; unmatched junction nucleotides: 7. CDR3 sequence (DNA): TGTGCCAGCAGAGCAGACAGGGTAGATAATTCACCCCTCCACTTT. Protein product: CASRADRVDNSPLHF.

The chain carries TRBV3-1 and TRBJ2-7; D ambiguous. Trimming shortened V by 4 bases and J by 9 bases, and 13 bases separated the two germline ends. This CDR3 spans 12 amino acids. Germline-derived CDR1 and CDR2 are LGHDT and YNNKEL (reference sequence). The CDR3 here is CASSRAGRWQYF. CDR3 in DNA: TGTGCCAGCAGCCGGGCCGGACGATGGCAGTACTTC.